This is a list of T cell receptor beta chains from one sample in a study of control samples from healthy donors and cancer patients. TCRdb's table, derived via immunoSEQ multiplex PCR, lists solely in-frame clones and lacks some. The sample has 30,000 to 40,000 clones, roughly 92% seen once; the top ten hold 1.7%. Source material: PBMCs. The source of these receptors is a man aged 40-50 years with colorectal cancer. CDR3s include the opening cysteine and the closing phenylalanine or tryptophan. A D gene is named only where the DNA matches it firmly. Some rows have no size entry. The others give once, few or many, or a class for an expanded clone.

j_call: TRBJ1-1
d_call: TRBD1
v_call: TRBV13
clone_size: NA
cdr3_aa: CASSSDRDLMNTEAFF
cdr3_nt: TGTGCCAGCAGCTCGGACAGGGATTTGATGAACACTGAAGCTTTCTTT

j_call: TRBJ2-5
d_call: NA
v_call: TRBV15
clone_size: few
cdr3_aa: CATSRGSLVQETQYF
cdr3_nt: TGTGCCACCAGCAGAGGGAGCCTAGTCCAAGAGACCCAGTACTTC

j_call: TRBJ2-3
d_call: NA
v_call: TRBV6-5
clone_size: NA
cdr3_aa: CATTTPDTQYF
cdr3_nt: TGTGCCACCACAACCCCGGATACGCAGTATTTT

j_call: TRBJ1-1
d_call: NA
v_call: TRBV6-1
clone_size: NA
cdr3_aa: CASSEEGTGNTEAFF
cdr3_nt: TGTGCCAGCAGTGAGGAGGGCACCGGGAACACTGAAGCTTTCTTT

j_call: TRBJ2-5
d_call: TRBD2
v_call: TRBV29-1
clone_size: NA
cdr3_aa: CSADYGGIETQYF
cdr3_nt: TGCAGCGCGGACTACGGGGGGATAGAGACCCAGTACTTC

j_call: TRBJ2-3
d_call: TRBD2
v_call: TRBV7-6
clone_size: NA
cdr3_aa: CASSLTTSGGGTDTQYF
cdr3_nt: TGTGCCAGCAGCTTAACGACTAGCGGGGGGGGCACAGATACGCAGTATTTT

j_call: TRBJ1-3
d_call: NA
v_call: TRBV18
clone_size: NA
cdr3_aa: CASSPSEGAGNTIYF
cdr3_nt: TGTGCCAGCTCACCATCGGAGGGGGCTGGAAACACCATATATTTT

j_call: TRBJ1-5
d_call: NA
v_call: TRBV11-2
clone_size: once
cdr3_aa: CASSLDRNQPQHF
cdr3_nt: TGTGCCAGCAGTCTAGACAGGAATCAGCCCCAGCATTTT

j_call: TRBJ1-5
d_call: NA
v_call: TRBV5-6
clone_size: NA
cdr3_aa: CASSLFLGPNQPQHF
cdr3_nt: TGTGCCAGCAGCTTGTTTCTCGGGCCCAATCAGCCCCAGCATTTT

j_call: TRBJ1-2
d_call: NA
v_call: TRBV19
clone_size: NA
cdr3_aa: CASSKDVGINYGYTF
cdr3_nt: TGTGCCAGTAGTAAGGACGTAGGGATAAACTATGGCTACACCTTC

j_call: TRBJ1-3
d_call: NA
v_call: TRBV18
clone_size: NA
cdr3_aa: CASSPSTRAKSGNTIYF
cdr3_nt: TGTGCCAGCTCACCGTCGACGAGGGCTAAATCTGGAAACACCATATATTTT

j_call: TRBJ1-1
d_call: NA
v_call: TRBV21-1
clone_size: NA
cdr3_aa: CATLFSGGTEAFF
cdr3_nt: TGTGCCACCCTCTTCTCCGGCGGCACTGAAGCTTTCTTT

j_call: TRBJ1-2
d_call: NA
v_call: TRBV3-1/TRBV3-2
clone_size: NA
cdr3_aa: CASSQSGDGYTF
cdr3_nt: TGTGCCAGCAGCCAATCGGGGGATGGCTACACCTTC

j_call: TRBJ1-3
d_call: NA
v_call: TRBV5-6
clone_size: NA
cdr3_aa: CASSTSGNTIYF
cdr3_nt: TGTGCCAGCAGCACCTCTGGAAACACCATATATTTT

j_call: TRBJ2-7
d_call: NA
v_call: TRBV4-1
clone_size: few
cdr3_aa: CASSQESGGSYEQYF
cdr3_nt: TGCGCCAGCAGCCAAGAGTCCGGGGGCTCCTACGAGCAGTACTTC

j_call: TRBJ2-3
d_call: NA
v_call: TRBV6-5
clone_size: NA
cdr3_aa: CASNGWSDTQYF
cdr3_nt: TGTGCCAGCAATGGGTGGTCAGATACGCAGTATTTT

j_call: TRBJ2-3
d_call: NA
v_call: TRBV7-9
clone_size: NA
cdr3_aa: CASSQWRGLTDTQYF
cdr3_nt: TGTGCCAGCAGCCAGTGGAGGGGACTCACAGATACGCAGTATTTT

j_call: TRBJ1-2
d_call: TRBD1
v_call: TRBV2
clone_size: NA
cdr3_aa: CASIRQGARTNYGYTF
cdr3_nt: TGTGCCAGCATCAGACAGGGGGCGAGAACTAACTATGGCTACACCTTC

j_call: TRBJ1-5
d_call: NA
v_call: TRBV5-6
clone_size: NA
cdr3_aa: CASSSSRQTKNQPQHF
cdr3_nt: TGTGCCAGCAGCTCGTCCCGACAGACAAAAAATCAGCCCCAGCATTTT

j_call: TRBJ2-1
d_call: TRBD1
v_call: TRBV7-8
clone_size: NA
cdr3_aa: CASSHRDRGDNEQFF
cdr3_nt: TGTGCCAGCAGCCATCGGGACAGGGGGGACAATGAGCAGTTCTTC

j_call: TRBJ2-7
d_call: NA
v_call: TRBV11-2
clone_size: NA
cdr3_aa: CASSPGQFSYEQYF
cdr3_nt: TGTGCCAGCAGCCCCGGACAGTTCTCCTACGAGCAGTACTTC

j_call: TRBJ1-2
d_call: NA
v_call: TRBV18
clone_size: NA
cdr3_aa: CASSPPLGGNGYTF
cdr3_nt: TGTGCCAGCTCACCACCTTTGGGGGGTAATGGCTACACCTTC

j_call: TRBJ1-2
d_call: NA
v_call: TRBV2
clone_size: NA
cdr3_aa: CASSAPGGRGIF
cdr3_nt: TGTGCCAGCAGCGCACCTGGGGGGAGGGGGATCTTC

j_call: TRBJ1-2
d_call: NA
v_call: TRBV14
clone_size: NA
cdr3_aa: CASSQTPGGGRSYGYTF
cdr3_nt: TGTGCCAGCAGCCAGACACCTGGCGGGGGACGGTCCTATGGCTACACCTTC

j_call: TRBJ2-1
d_call: TRBD1
v_call: TRBV3-1/TRBV3-2
clone_size: NA
cdr3_aa: CASSSRGQVNEQFF
cdr3_nt: TGTGCCAGCAGCTCTAGGGGACAGGTCAATGAGCAGTTCTTC

j_call: TRBJ2-5
d_call: NA
v_call: TRBV29-1
clone_size: NA
cdr3_aa: CSVPRGGGQETQYF
cdr3_nt: TGCAGCGTCCCCAGGGGCGGGGGTCAAGAGACCCAGTACTTC

j_call: TRBJ2-7
d_call: TRBD1
v_call: TRBV5-4
clone_size: NA
cdr3_aa: CASSSATGGSYEQYF
cdr3_nt: TGTGCCAGCAGCTCGGCGACAGGGGGCTCCTACGAGCAGTACTTC

j_call: TRBJ2-2
d_call: TRBD1
v_call: TRBV7-3
clone_size: NA
cdr3_aa: CASSDRDRGVTGELFF
cdr3_nt: TGTGCCAGCAGCGATAGGGACAGGGGAGTCACCGGGGAGCTGTTTTTT

j_call: TRBJ1-4
d_call: NA
v_call: TRBV5-8
clone_size: NA
cdr3_aa: CASSHWGGREKLFF
cdr3_nt: TGTGCCAGCAGCCACTGGGGGGGACGTGAAAAACTGTTTTTT

j_call: TRBJ2-1
d_call: NA
v_call: TRBV6-2/TRBV6-3
clone_size: NA
cdr3_aa: CASSYLPGRQNNEQFF
cdr3_nt: TGTGCCAGCAGTTACCTTCCGGGCAGACAAAACAATGAGCAGTTCTTC

j_call: TRBJ2-7
d_call: TRBD1
v_call: TRBV5-1
clone_size: NA
cdr3_aa: CASSLFVGQGYEQYF
cdr3_nt: TGCGCCAGCAGCTTGTTCGTCGGACAGGGCTACGAGCAGTACTTC

j_call: TRBJ1-2
d_call: NA
v_call: TRBV20-1
clone_size: NA
cdr3_aa: CSALGDGYTF
cdr3_nt: TGCAGTGCTCTCGGAGATGGCTACACCTTC

j_call: TRBJ1-3
d_call: NA
v_call: TRBV19
clone_size: NA
cdr3_aa: CASSTGNGNTIYF
cdr3_nt: TGTGCCAGTAGTACGGGAAATGGAAACACCATATATTTT

j_call: TRBJ2-7
d_call: NA
v_call: TRBV6-1
clone_size: NA
cdr3_aa: CASSEEVRGRSEQYF
cdr3_nt: TGTGCCAGCAGTGAAGAAGTTAGGGGAAGATCCGAGCAGTACTTC

j_call: TRBJ2-3
d_call: NA
v_call: TRBV11-1
clone_size: once
cdr3_aa: CASSLADTQYF
cdr3_nt: TGTGCCAGCAGCTTAGCAGATACGCAGTATTTT

j_call: TRBJ2-7
d_call: TRBD2
v_call: TRBV20-1
clone_size: NA
cdr3_aa: CSASKASGGYEQYF
cdr3_nt: TGCAGTGCTAGTAAGGCTAGCGGGGGCTACGAGCAGTACTTC

j_call: TRBJ2-3
d_call: NA
v_call: TRBV12-5
clone_size: NA
cdr3_aa: CASGFQGRAGTQYF
cdr3_nt: TGTGCTAGTGGTTTCCAGGGGAGAGCGGGTACGCAGTATTTT

j_call: TRBJ2-1
d_call: TRBD2
v_call: TRBV2
clone_size: NA
cdr3_aa: CASSELAGRDEQFF
cdr3_nt: TGTGCCAGCAGTGAGCTAGCGGGGCGGGATGAGCAGTTCTTC

j_call: TRBJ2-1
d_call: NA
v_call: TRBV6-5
clone_size: NA
cdr3_aa: CASSADTPHYNEQFF
cdr3_nt: TGTGCCAGCAGCGCGGACACCCCGCACTACAATGAGCAGTTCTTC

j_call: TRBJ1-6
d_call: TRBD1
v_call: TRBV27
clone_size: NA
cdr3_aa: CASRQRGDRAYSPLHF
cdr3_nt: TGTGCCAGCAGACAACGGGGGGACAGGGCGTATTCACCCCTCCACTTT

j_call: TRBJ2-1
d_call: NA
v_call: TRBV5-1
clone_size: NA
cdr3_aa: CASSLDGQTYNEQFF
cdr3_nt: TGCGCCAGCAGCTTGGATGGACAGACCTACAATGAGCAGTTCTTC

j_call: TRBJ1-1
d_call: NA
v_call: TRBV5-1
clone_size: NA
cdr3_aa: CASSLANRNTEAFF
cdr3_nt: TGCGCCAGCAGCTTGGCCAACCGGAACACTGAAGCTTTCTTT

j_call: TRBJ2-1
d_call: NA
v_call: TRBV15
clone_size: NA
cdr3_aa: CATSRDRGEQFF
cdr3_nt: TGTGCCACCAGCAGAGATCGGGGTGAGCAGTTCTTC

j_call: TRBJ2-3
d_call: TRBD1
v_call: TRBV5-1
clone_size: NA
cdr3_aa: CASSPNDRGGSADTQYF
cdr3_nt: TGCGCCAGCAGCCCTAACGACAGGGGAGGATCGGCAGATACGCAGTATTTT